The rows below give T cell receptor beta chains drawn from one sample of a study of blood T cell repertoires in COVID-19. Sequenced by immunoSEQ multiplex PCR; TCRdb stores in-frame clones only, minus some. The sample carries over 85,000 clones, 70% to 80% recorded once. Sequencing was performed on peripheral blood. These receptor sequences come from an older woman with acute or convalescent COVID-19. Both conserved end residues are part of each CDR3. Each record gives: V gene, J gene, clone size, D gene, CDR3 DNA, CDR3 protein. A D gene is named only where the DNA matches it firmly. Where a row states a size, it is once, few, many or the class of an expanded clone; other rows omit it.

TRBV5-6,TRBJ1-4,NA,TRBD1,TGTGCCAGCAGCCCCGGGACAGACTTTCTGACCCGCGTTGAAAAACTGTTTTTT,CASSPGTDFLTRVEKLFF
TRBV24-1,TRBJ2-7,NA,TRBD1,TGTGCCACCAGTGATCGGACAGGGGACTACGAGCAGTACTTC,CATSDRTGDYEQYF
TRBV7-2,TRBJ2-3,NA,TRBD2,TGTGCCAGCAGCCCAGGACTAGTCACAGATACGCAGTATTTT,CASSPGLVTDTQYF
TRBV6-5,TRBJ1-6,once,TRBD1,TGTGCCAGCAGTCTACAGGGGTATAATTCACCCCTCCACTTT,CASSLQGYNSPLHF
TRBV3-1/TRBV3-2,TRBJ1-1,NA,NA,TGTGCCAGCAGCCGGACGGCGGGGGGCCAGGCTTTCTTT,CASSRTAGGQAFF
TRBV7-2,TRBJ2-5,NA,TRBD1,TGTGCCAGCAGTACAACAGGGGCGGAGACCCAGTACTTC,CASSTTGAETQYF
TRBV5-5,TRBJ1-1,few,TRBD1,TGTGCCAGCAGCCACAGGGGGCTGAACACTGAAGCTTTCTTT,CASSHRGLNTEAFF
TRBV9,TRBJ2-2,NA,NA,TGTGCCAGCAGCGCCCAGAACACCGGGGAGCTGTTTTTT,CASSAQNTGELFF
TRBV30,TRBJ1-2,NA,NA,TGTGCCTGGAGTCACATTTACGTCTACACCTTC,CAWSHIYVYTF
TRBV6-2/TRBV6-3,TRBJ1-6,few,TRBD1,TGTGCCAGCAGTCCAGGGACAGACAGTTCACCCCTCCACTTT,CASSPGTDSSPLHF
TRBV2,TRBJ2-3,NA,NA,TGTGCCAGTTGTCAGGGTTGGGGGCAAACAGATACGCAGTATTTT,CASCQGWGQTDTQYF
TRBV28,TRBJ2-1,once,TRBD2,TGTGCCAGCAGTTTACCAGGCGGGGGGGACATAGATGAGCAGTTCTTC,CASSLPGGGDIDEQFF
TRBV7-2,TRBJ2-7,few,NA,TGTGCCAGCAGCTTAACCTCCGGGGGGCTCAGCTCCTACGAGCAGTACTTC,CASSLTSGGLSSYEQYF
TRBV20-1,TRBJ2-7,once,NA,TGCAGTGCTAGTCTAACAGGGACCTACGAGCAGTACTTC,CSASLTGTYEQYF
TRBV14,TRBJ1-6,few,NA,TGTGCCAGCAGTCAAGGGTTCCCTATGGATTCACCCCTCCACTTT,CASSQGFPMDSPLHF
TRBV27,TRBJ1-6,once,NA,TGTGCCAGCAGTTTGGGGGCAGTTTATAATTCACCCCTCCACTTT,CASSLGAVYNSPLHF
TRBV15,TRBJ2-3,NA,TRBD2,TGTGCCACCAGCAGAGATTTAGCGGGTAGCACAGATACGCAGTATTTT,CATSRDLAGSTDTQYF
TRBV30,TRBJ1-6,NA,TRBD1,TGTGCCTGGAGTGTACGGGACAGGGGGAATTCACCCCTCCACTTT,CAWSVRDRGNSPLHF
TRBV19,TRBJ2-7,NA,NA,TGTGCCAGTAGTATCGAGCATGGCGGCGAGCAGTACTTC,CASSIEHGGEQYF
TRBV18,TRBJ1-5,many,NA,TGTGCCAGCTCACCATCGGGGAATCAGCCCCAGCATTTT,CASSPSGNQPQHF
TRBV5-5,TRBJ2-7,NA,NA,TGTGCCAGCAGGCGGACAGCGACGTACGAGCAGTACTTC,CASRRTATYEQYF
TRBV6-2/TRBV6-3,TRBJ2-7,NA,TRBD1,TGTGCCAGCAGTACCGAGGGACAGGGGGACTACGAGCAGTACTTC,CASSTEGQGDYEQYF
TRBV19,TRBJ2-5,NA,TRBD2,TGTGCCAGTAAAGCGGGGGGGAGACAAGAGACCCAGTACTTC,CASKAGGRQETQYF
TRBV6-6,TRBJ2-7,NA,TRBD1,TGTGCCAGCAGGCGGACAGGGGAAAGGTACGAGCAGTACTTC,CASRRTGERYEQYF
TRBV5-1,TRBJ1-2,few,NA,TGCGCCAGCAGGAAGACAGCTAACTATGGCTACACCTTC,CASRKTANYGYTF
TRBV19,TRBJ2-7,NA,NA,TGTGCCAGTAGCCCTAGGACAGCCAACTTAAACTACGAGCAGTACTTC,CASSPRTANLNYEQYF
TRBV3-1/TRBV3-2,TRBJ1-4,few,NA,TGTGCCAGCAGCCAAATGAGTGAAAAACTGTTTTTT,CASSQMSEKLFF
TRBV5-1,TRBJ1-1,NA,TRBD1,TGCGCCAGCACCGGTGGGGGACAGGGGGTAACCCGCGGCGGGACTGAAGCTTTCTTT,CASTGGGQGVTRGGTEAFF
TRBV30,TRBJ2-7,NA,TRBD2,TGTGCCTGGAGTGAGTGGGAGGGCGAGCAGTACTTC,CAWSEWEGEQYF
TRBV5-1,TRBJ1-2,NA,NA,NA,CASSSSSGTLYGYTF
TRBV5-8,TRBJ1-2,NA,TRBD1,TGTGCCAGCAGCTTGGCAGGGGGCGGAGGCTACACCTTC,CASSLAGGGGYTF
TRBV6-1,TRBJ1-5,once,TRBD1,TGTGCCAGCAGTGCCCCAGGGGGTAGAGGGGGCAATCAGCCCCAGCATTTT,CASSAPGGRGGNQPQHF
TRBV21-1,TRBJ1-5,NA,NA,TGTGCCAGCAGCAAAAAGTCTAGGGACAGAAGTGGGGAAAGACAGGGCAATCAGCCCCAGCATTTT,CASSKKSRDRSGERQGNQPQHF
TRBV20-1,TRBJ2-7,NA,TRBD2,TGCAGTGCTAGTTATCCACTAGCGGGGCGCTACGAGCAGTACTTC,CSASYPLAGRYEQYF
TRBV28,TRBJ1-1,NA,NA,TGTGCCAGCAGCCTGCCCTCGGGGATGAACACTGAAGCTTTCTTT,CASSLPSGMNTEAFF
TRBV3-1/TRBV3-2,TRBJ1-1,NA,NA,TGTGCCAGCACCAAAACCGGGATCACTGAAGCTTTCTTT,CASTKTGITEAFF
TRBV29-1,TRBJ2-4,NA,NA,TGCAGCGTTGAAGCCCTCAAAAACATTCAGTACTTC,CSVEALKNIQYF
TRBV20-1,TRBJ2-1,few,NA,TGCAGTGCTAGTAAAGGGGGGGTGTACAATGAGCAGTTCTTC,CSASKGGVYNEQFF
TRBV10-3,TRBJ2-1,NA,TRBD2,TGTGCCATCAGTGAGTCCTTGGCTAGCGGGGGGGCAGAGCATGAGCAGTTCTTC,CAISESLASGGAEHEQFF
TRBV18,TRBJ2-1,NA,NA,TGTGCCAGCTCATTTGGGTCTGGCGGGGGCAAATCCTACAATGAGCAGTTCTTC,CASSFGSGGGKSYNEQFF
TRBV2,TRBJ2-2,NA,NA,TGTGCCAGCAGTATGGAGGCTACCGGGGAGCTGTTTTTT,CASSMEATGELFF
TRBV9,TRBJ1-5,NA,TRBD1,TGTGCCAGCAGCGTAGTCCACAGGGGGTGGCCTTATAGCAATCAGCCCCAGCATTTT,CASSVVHRGWPYSNQPQHF
TRBV11-1,TRBJ2-1,many,NA,TGTGCCAGCAGCCGCAGTGACTACAATGAGCAGTTCTTC,CASSRSDYNEQFF
TRBV3-1/TRBV3-2,TRBJ1-2,NA,TRBD1,TGTGCCAGCAGCCAGGATATGGGACAGGGAATTTCCCTTGATGGCTACACCTTC,CASSQDMGQGISLDGYTF
TRBV4-2,TRBJ1-1,once,TRBD1,TGTGCCAGCAGCCAAGGGGACAGGGCAGGGACTGAAGCTTTCTTT,CASSQGDRAGTEAFF
TRBV7-9,TRBJ1-2,NA,NA,TGTGCCAGCAGCTCGGACAGATTTTATGGCTACACCTTC,CASSSDRFYGYTF
TRBV7-3,TRBJ1-3,NA,NA,TGTGCCAGCAGCTCACAGGGCGGCCCTGGAAACACCATATATTTT,CASSSQGGPGNTIYF
TRBV19,TRBJ1-2,NA,TRBD1,TGTGCCAGTAGTCCCATGGACAGGATCTATGGCTACACCTTC,CASSPMDRIYGYTF
TRBV6-6,TRBJ2-7,NA,TRBD2,TGTGCCAGCAACCGGGGGGTCACCTACGAGCAGTACTTC,CASNRGVTYEQYF